This is a list of T cell receptor beta chains from one sample in a study of blood T cell repertoires in COVID-19. Only in-frame clones appear in the TCRdb table, and some are missing; sequencing was by immunoSEQ multiplex PCR. Among about 390,000 clones, 70% to 90% were seen once, and the ten largest hold roughly 2.1%. Sequenced input: peripheral blood. Receptor source: a woman between 55 and 75 years old with COVID-19, enrolled during active disease. Each CDR3 is given with its conserved first and last residue. The order of the fields is J gene, D gene, V gene, clone size, CDR3 DNA, CDR3 protein. D genes are given only for firm matches. Clone sizes are given selectively: once, few, many, or a class where the clone is expanded.

TRBJ2-6 | TRBD2 | TRBV14 | - | TGTGCCAGCAGCCACGCGGGGGTCGGTTTTAGAGGGGCCAACGTCCTGACTTTC | CASSHAGVGFRGANVLTF
TRBJ1-5 | TRBD1 | TRBV2 | once | TGTGCCAGCAGCCCCACGGACAGGTTCAATCAGCCCCAGCATTTT | CASSPTDRFNQPQHF
TRBJ2-1 | TRBD1 | TRBV29-1 | - | TGCAGCGTTGAGGCCGGTTTGGGGACAGGTTACAATGAGCAGTTCTTC | CSVEAGLGTGYNEQFF
TRBJ1-1 | - | TRBV19 | - | TGTGCCAGTAGTATTGTGGCGGCGGCTGAAGCTTTCTTT | CASSIVAAAEAFF
TRBJ1-1 | - | TRBV6-5 | - | TGTGCCAGCAGTTACTCTTCGGGGGAGGGAGGTGAAGCTTTCTTT | CASSYSSGEGGEAFF
TRBJ2-7 | TRBD1 | TRBV29-1 | - | TGCAGCGTTGACAGTCCTCTCGGCAGGACAGGGAAATACGAGCAGTACTTC | CSVDSPLGRTGKYEQYF
TRBJ2-7 | - | TRBV5-1 | - | TGCGCCAGCAGCTTGTCGAGTCAGGGGATAACCGAGCAGTACTTC | CASSLSSQGITEQYF
TRBJ1-2 | - | TRBV19 | - | TGTGCCAGTAGCCGATCTTCGGGAAACTATGGCTACACCTTC | CASSRSSGNYGYTF
TRBJ1-2 | - | TRBV6-4 | - | TGTGCCAGCAGGCTACTCCCAGGGGCTGACTATGGCTACACCTTC | CASRLLPGADYGYTF
TRBJ1-2 | - | TRBV10-3 | - | TGTGCCATCAGTGCCGACAGTGTAAGAGGCTACACCTTC | CAISADSVRGYTF
TRBJ1-3 | - | TRBV18 | - | TGTGCCAGCTCACCCCTCGGAGACAGTTTGGAAAACACCATATATTTT | CASSPLGDSLENTIYF
TRBJ2-2 | TRBD2 | TRBV7-9 | once | TGTGCCAGCAGCCGCTCCGGGGGGGCCCCCGGGGAGCTGTTTTTT | CASSRSGGAPGELFF
TRBJ2-7 | - | TRBV10-1 | - | TGCGCCAGCAGTGAAGTAAGCCTTCTCTCCTACGAGCAGTACTTC | CASSEVSLLSYEQYF
TRBJ1-4 | - | TRBV6-5 | - | TGTGCCAGCAGCCCCACAGGGCGCCATGAAAAACTGTTTTTT | CASSPTGRHEKLFF
TRBJ1-2 | - | TRBV2 | - | TGTGCCAGCAGTCTTACAGGGCAGGTAGCTAACTATGGCTACACCTTC | CASSLTGQVANYGYTF
TRBJ1-1 | TRBD1 | TRBV5-1 | - | TGCGCCAGCACCCCGACAGGGAATCCGAACACTGAAGCTTTCTTT | CASTPTGNPNTEAFF
TRBJ1-1 | TRBD1 | TRBV19 | - | TGTGCCAGTAGGAGGGACAGGGGGTACACTGAAGCTTTCTTT | CASRRDRGYTEAFF
TRBJ2-1 | TRBD1 | TRBV6-5 | - | TGTGCCAGCACCCTAAGCGAGACAGGGAACCATGAGCAGTTCTTC | CASTLSETGNHEQFF
TRBJ2-6 | - | TRBV10-3 | - | TGTGCCATCAGCCGACAGACTGGGGCCAACGTCCTGACTTTC | CAISRQTGANVLTF
TRBJ1-1 | - | TRBV6-5 | - | TGTGCCAGCAGTTACTCGAGTACCGGGGTGAACACTGAAGCTTTCTTT | CASSYSSTGVNTEAFF
TRBJ1-1 | - | TRBV7-9 | - | TGTGCCAGCAGCTTAGCTAAGAACACTGAAGCTTTCTTT | CASSLAKNTEAFF
TRBJ1-2 | - | TRBV5-4 | - | TGTGCCAGCAGCTCTGGACGGGAATATGGCTACACCTTC | CASSSGREYGYTF
TRBJ1-3 | TRBD1 | TRBV18 | - | TGTGCCAGCTCACAGGGACAGGCCTCTGGAAACACCATATATTTT | CASSQGQASGNTIYF
TRBJ2-1 | TRBD1 | TRBV7-6 | - | TGTGCCAGCAGCTTAGACGGGACAGTTTACAATGAGCAGTTCTTC | CASSLDGTVYNEQFF
TRBJ2-7 | - | TRBV7-8 | once | TGTGCCAGCAGCTTAGCAGAAGCGGTGTACTTC | CASSLAEAVYF
TRBJ1-5 | - | TRBV11-2 | - | TGTGCCAGCAGCCTCAATCGGGTGAATCAGCCCCAGCATTTT | CASSLNRVNQPQHF
TRBJ1-1 | TRBD1 | TRBV29-1 | - | TGCAGCGCGGACAGGGGAGACACTGAAGCTTTCTTT | CSADRGDTEAFF
TRBJ1-1 | TRBD1 | TRBV19 | - | TGTGCCAGTAGTAGAGGACAGGCGAACACTGAAGCTTTCTTT | CASSRGQANTEAFF
TRBJ1-4 | TRBD1 | TRBV6-6 | - | TGTGCCAGCGCAAGAGGACAGGGGAATGAAAAACTGTTTTTT | CASARGQGNEKLFF
TRBJ1-1 | - | TRBV3-1/TRBV3-2 | - | TGTGCCAGCAGCCGTTCACAGGGTAAAAATACTGAAGCTTTCTTT | CASSRSQGKNTEAFF
TRBJ2-7 | TRBD2 | TRBV6-5 | few | TGTGCCAGCAGCCCGGGACCGGGGGGCGAGCAGTACTTC | CASSPGPGGEQYF
TRBJ1-5 | TRBD1 | TRBV7-9 | - | TGTGCCAGCAGCTCGACAGGGGTAGTCCAGCCCCAGCATTTT | CASSSTGVVQPQHF
TRBJ1-2 | - | TRBV18 | - | TGTGCCAGCTCACCACAGCCTACAGGGCCCCATGGCTACACCTTC | CASSPQPTGPHGYTF
TRBJ2-3 | TRBD2 | TRBV24-1 | - | TGTGCCACCAGTGATGCTAGCGGGGGTGGCACAGATACGCAGTATTTT | CATSDASGGGTDTQYF
TRBJ2-3 | - | TRBV7-2 | - | TGTGCCAGCAGCTTACGGGGTAGAGGCACAGATACGCAGTATTTT | CASSLRGRGTDTQYF
TRBJ1-1 | TRBD1 | TRBV28 | - | TGTGCCAGCGGGATATACCTGGACAGGGGGCAAAGGGGCACTGAAGCTTTCTTT | CASGIYLDRGQRGTEAFF
TRBJ1-2 | - | TRBV30 | - | TGTGCCTGGAGTGTACCAGGAACTTATGGCTACACCTTC | CAWSVPGTYGYTF
TRBJ2-3 | - | TRBV11-3 | - | TGTGCCAGCAGCTCACAAGGACAGTTAGATACGCAGTATTTT | CASSSQGQLDTQYF
TRBJ1-1 | - | TRBV19 | - | TGTGCCAGCTCCTGGCCCGCAGGGTCCACTGAAGCTTTCTTT | CASSWPAGSTEAFF
TRBJ1-4 | - | TRBV10-3 | once | TGTGCCATCACTAAGGGGGTGAATGAAAAACTGTTTTTT | CAITKGVNEKLFF
TRBJ1-6 | TRBD1 | TRBV27 | once | TGTGCCAGCAGTTTAGACGTTGGACAGGGGCATTCACCCCTCCACTTT | CASSLDVGQGHSPLHF
TRBJ2-7 | TRBD1 | TRBV5-1 | - | TGCGCCAGCAGCTTAATGACAGGGGCGCTCTACGAGCAGTACTTC | CASSLMTGALYEQYF
TRBJ2-7 | - | TRBV7-8 | - | TGTGCCAGCAGCGAAGTCGGGACAACCTACGAGCAGTACTTC | CASSEVGTTYEQYF
TRBJ2-7 | TRBD2 | TRBV7-9 | few | TGTGCCAGCAGCTTAGGAGTCCAGCGGGGGGCGTACGAGCAGTACTTC | CASSLGVQRGAYEQYF
TRBJ1-2 | TRBD1 | TRBV9 | - | TGTGCCAGCAGCCTCTTGGGACAGGGGAACTATGGCTACACCTTC | CASSLLGQGNYGYTF
TRBJ1-5 | - | TRBV19 | few | TGTGCCAGTAGTAGTTACAGGGTTGACCAGCCCCAGCATTTT | CASSSYRVDQPQHF
TRBJ1-1 | - | TRBV2 | - | TGTGCCAGCAGTCTCGTAGTCGGCACTGAAGCTTTCTTT | CASSLVVGTEAFF
TRBJ2-3 | - | TRBV30 | - | TGTGCCTGGAGTCTGGGCTCGCATACGCAGTATTTT | CAWSLGSHTQYF
TRBJ2-2 | TRBD1 | TRBV6-5 | - | TGTGCCAGCAGGGCCGGGACAGGGGGCTTCCGGGAGCTGTTTTTT | CASRAGTGGFRELFF
TRBJ1-2 | - | TRBV10-3 | once | TGTGCCATCAGTGAGACGGTGAGGGGCTACACCTTC | CAISETVRGYTF
TRBJ1-2 | - | TRBV15 | - | TGTGCCACCAGCAGACCTCGGACAGTCGAAGGCTACACCTTC | CATSRPRTVEGYTF
TRBJ2-3 | - | TRBV18 | - | TGTGCCAGCTCACCGGGAGCTCTTAGCACAGATACGCAGTATTTT | CASSPGALSTDTQYF
TRBJ1-1 | - | TRBV2 | - | TGTGCCAGCACCCAAATAGGAGGCAGGATAAGTCGGGGGGGTGAAGCTTTCTTT | CASTQIGGRISRGGEAFF
TRBJ1-3 | - | TRBV18 | many | TGTGCCAGCTCAGAAACTCCCGTCTCTGGAAACACCATATATTTT | CASSETPVSGNTIYF
TRBJ1-6 | - | TRBV15 | - | TGTGCCACCAGCAGAGATCACAGGGATAATAATTCACCCCTCCACTTT | CATSRDHRDNNSPLHF